This is a list of T cell receptor beta chains from one sample in a study of cytotoxic CD8 clonotypes in ibrutinib-treated CLL. This table comes from immunoSEQ multiplex PCR, and its TCRdb copy is limited to in-frame clones, with some not included. The sample has 40,000 or so clones, nearly 70% seen once; the top ten hold approximately 13%. Specimen: PBMCs, collected after 12 months of ibrutinib treatment. The origin of the receptors is a human donor with chronic lymphocytic leukemia. Each CDR3 is given with its conserved first and last residue. Each record gives: V gene, clone size, J gene, D gene, CDR3 protein. A D gene is named only where the DNA matches it firmly. Not all rows give a size; the values are once, few, many and, for expanded clones, a class.

v_call: TRBV5-6; clone_size: NA; j_call: TRBJ2-7; d_call: TRBD1; cdr3_aa: CATSFGAGGSYEQYF
v_call: TRBV28; clone_size: NA; j_call: TRBJ2-7; d_call: NA; cdr3_aa: CASNLGPNSYEQYF
v_call: TRBV4-2; clone_size: NA; j_call: TRBJ2-2; d_call: TRBD2; cdr3_aa: CASSEGLADTGELFF
v_call: TRBV19; clone_size: NA; j_call: TRBJ1-5; d_call: NA; cdr3_aa: CASSGLRQSFNQPQHF
v_call: TRBV6-5; clone_size: NA; j_call: TRBJ1-3; d_call: NA; cdr3_aa: CASRPPGPSGNTIYF
v_call: TRBV7-8; clone_size: few; j_call: TRBJ2-3; d_call: NA; cdr3_aa: CASSSPLEVSTDTQYF
v_call: TRBV9; clone_size: few; j_call: TRBJ1-2; d_call: NA; cdr3_aa: CASSADLYGYTF
v_call: TRBV10-3; clone_size: NA; j_call: TRBJ2-6; d_call: NA; cdr3_aa: CAISGNLNSGANVLTF
v_call: TRBV19; clone_size: NA; j_call: TRBJ1-1; d_call: NA; cdr3_aa: CASSPPWDGEAFF
v_call: TRBV19; clone_size: NA; j_call: TRBJ1-1; d_call: NA; cdr3_aa: CASSIVGTTEAFF
v_call: TRBV5-1; clone_size: NA; j_call: TRBJ1-1; d_call: TRBD1; cdr3_aa: CASSSPRTGGSVNTEAFF
v_call: TRBV5-1; clone_size: few; j_call: TRBJ2-7; d_call: NA; cdr3_aa: CASSLVAPFADEQYF
v_call: TRBV5-4; clone_size: once; j_call: TRBJ2-1; d_call: TRBD2; cdr3_aa: CASSSPLTSEYNEQFF
v_call: TRBV9; clone_size: once; j_call: TRBJ2-1; d_call: TRBD2; cdr3_aa: CASSLSGSSYNEQFF
v_call: TRBV5-1; clone_size: NA; j_call: TRBJ2-5; d_call: TRBD1; cdr3_aa: CASRSRGPGTQYF
v_call: TRBV6-6; clone_size: NA; j_call: TRBJ2-1; d_call: TRBD1; cdr3_aa: CASMKGQGGHEQFF
v_call: TRBV10-3; clone_size: NA; j_call: TRBJ2-1; d_call: NA; cdr3_aa: CAISESNGGEQFF
v_call: TRBV6-1; clone_size: NA; j_call: TRBJ2-6; d_call: NA; cdr3_aa: CASSGGPGANVLTF
v_call: TRBV29-1; clone_size: NA; j_call: TRBJ1-1; d_call: NA; cdr3_aa: CSGTGHLNTEAFF
v_call: TRBV2; clone_size: few; j_call: TRBJ1-2; d_call: NA; cdr3_aa: CASTLSYGYTF
v_call: TRBV19; clone_size: few; j_call: TRBJ1-2; d_call: TRBD1; cdr3_aa: CASSNDRATSYGYTF
v_call: TRBV30; clone_size: NA; j_call: TRBJ2-7; d_call: TRBD2; cdr3_aa: CAWSEGLASSYEQYF
v_call: TRBV29-1; clone_size: NA; j_call: TRBJ2-2; d_call: TRBD2; cdr3_aa: CSVALAGGPGAGELFF
v_call: TRBV7-2; clone_size: once; j_call: TRBJ2-7; d_call: NA; cdr3_aa: CASSTDHEQYF
v_call: TRBV7-8; clone_size: NA; j_call: TRBJ1-1; d_call: TRBD1; cdr3_aa: CASISSDRGHLTEAFF
v_call: TRBV28; clone_size: few; j_call: TRBJ1-5; d_call: NA; cdr3_aa: CASRSRNQPQHF
v_call: TRBV28; clone_size: NA; j_call: TRBJ2-1; d_call: NA; cdr3_aa: CASRHRDRVYNEQFF
v_call: TRBV6-1; clone_size: NA; j_call: TRBJ2-2; d_call: NA; cdr3_aa: CASSETTGELFF
v_call: TRBV29-1; clone_size: NA; j_call: TRBJ2-1; d_call: TRBD2; cdr3_aa: CSVRLAGANSYNEQFF
v_call: TRBV7-6; clone_size: NA; j_call: TRBJ2-7; d_call: TRBD1; cdr3_aa: CASSLEQGTYEQYF
v_call: TRBV4-2; clone_size: NA; j_call: TRBJ2-3; d_call: NA; cdr3_aa: CASSQDQATDTQYF
v_call: TRBV18; clone_size: NA; j_call: TRBJ2-7; d_call: TRBD1; cdr3_aa: CASSPGQGVSYEQYF
v_call: TRBV6-1; clone_size: NA; j_call: TRBJ2-2; d_call: NA; cdr3_aa: CASSRAQRTGELFF
v_call: TRBV4-3; clone_size: NA; j_call: TRBJ2-1; d_call: NA; cdr3_aa: CASSQRIGDEQFF
v_call: TRBV10-1; clone_size: few; j_call: TRBJ2-1; d_call: NA; cdr3_aa: CASSETRYNEQFF
v_call: TRBV5-1; clone_size: NA; j_call: TRBJ2-5; d_call: TRBD1; cdr3_aa: CASSFLGRGQETQYF
v_call: TRBV7-9; clone_size: NA; j_call: TRBJ2-7; d_call: TRBD2; cdr3_aa: CASSLARLAGESYEQYF
v_call: TRBV6-5; clone_size: NA; j_call: TRBJ2-7; d_call: NA; cdr3_aa: CASSTDTYEQYF
v_call: TRBV19; clone_size: NA; j_call: TRBJ1-1; d_call: NA; cdr3_aa: CASSIGVAEAFF
v_call: TRBV2; clone_size: NA; j_call: TRBJ1-5; d_call: NA; cdr3_aa: CASSGFNWGGNQPQHF